The TCR beta chain described here comes from a study of identical twins. Study-level findings and limits: Cross-sectional statistical analysis, not tracking of the same donors, underpinned the conclusions. Insertions were fewer in abundant cord blood beta clonotypes, whereas memory repertoires showed none of this pattern.

CDR1 and CDR2 (germline): DFQATT, SNEGSKA (reference sequence). Trimming removed 6 bases from V and 1 base from J, with 14 bases in between. This CDR3 region has 14 residues. Each CDR3 protein is one row after TCRdb ran MiXCR on the 5' RACE reads. The data show more than 200,000 distinct CDR3 sequences, with roughly 10% seen just once and 4% to 6% held by the top ten. This clonotype was counted many times. Its antigen remains unknown. This receptor was obtained from a young woman in good health. V gene TRBV20-1 combines with J gene TRBJ2-3; D is ambiguous. The sample comprised memory (CD45RO+) T cells sorted from blood. CDR3 sequence (DNA): TGCAGTGCCGGCGGCTTAGTCGGCACAGATACGCAGTATTTT. It is translated as CSAGGLVGTDTQYF.